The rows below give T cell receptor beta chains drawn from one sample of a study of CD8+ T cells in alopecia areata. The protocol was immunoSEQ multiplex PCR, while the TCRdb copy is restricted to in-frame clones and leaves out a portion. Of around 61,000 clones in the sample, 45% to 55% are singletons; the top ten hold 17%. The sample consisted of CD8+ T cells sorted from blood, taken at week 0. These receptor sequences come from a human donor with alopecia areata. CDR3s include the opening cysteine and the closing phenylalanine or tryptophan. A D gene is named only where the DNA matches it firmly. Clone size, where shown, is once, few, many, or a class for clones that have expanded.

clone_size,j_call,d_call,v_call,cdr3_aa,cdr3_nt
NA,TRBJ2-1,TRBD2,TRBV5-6,CASSPGGAGSISSYNEQFF,TGTGCCAGCAGCCCCGGGGGAGCGGGATCCATAAGTTCCTACAATGAGCAGTTCTTC
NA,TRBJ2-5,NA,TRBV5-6,CASSIGGRDYKETQYF,TGTGCCAGCAGCATAGGGGGCCGGGACTACAAAGAGACCCAGTACTTC
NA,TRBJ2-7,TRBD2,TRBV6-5,CASSHTSGEIYEQYF,TGTGCCAGCAGTCACACTAGCGGGGAGATCTACGAGCAGTACTTC
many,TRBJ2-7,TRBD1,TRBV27,CASSRDREHYEQYF,TGTGCCAGCAGTAGGGACAGGGAACACTACGAGCAGTACTTC
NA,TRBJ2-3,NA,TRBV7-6,CASSLSGPGFPSSTDTQYF,TGTGCCAGCAGCTTAAGTGGTCCCGGCTTCCCTTCTAGCACAGATACGCAGTATTTT
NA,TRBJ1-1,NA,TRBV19,CASSIRGGATEAFF,TGTGCCAGTAGTATAAGGGGAGGGGCGACTGAAGCTTTCTTT
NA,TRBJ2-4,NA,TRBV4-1,CASSQGLRLALAKNIQYF,TGCGCCAGCAGCCAAGGTCTGAGGCTAGCGCTAGCCAAAAACATTCAGTACTTC
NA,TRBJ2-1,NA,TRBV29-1,CSVEDLSSYNEQFF,TGCAGCGTAGAAGACTTAAGCTCCTACAATGAGCAGTTCTTC
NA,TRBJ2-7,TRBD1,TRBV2,CASNKKGTGSYEQYF,TGTGCCAGCAATAAAAAAGGGACAGGCTCCTACGAGCAGTACTTC
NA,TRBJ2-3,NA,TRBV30,CAWIGGTADTQYF,TGTGCCTGGATCGGCGGGACGGCAGATACGCAGTATTTT
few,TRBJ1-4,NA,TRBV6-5,CASSPATNEKLFF,TGTGCCAGCAGTCCTGCAACTAATGAAAAACTGTTTTTT